The clone carrying this T cell receptor (beta chain) was seen just once. No antigen is known for it. The sample is drawn from a study of cytomegalovirus exposure and HLA in healthy donors. At the level of the study: About 85 million unique TCR sequences came from HLA-typed donors in an early release. Of roughly 400 genotyped donors, about 81% grouped in the Caucasian-associated ancestry cluster.

Broader study findings: V- and J-gene trimming of TCR beta was linked (in a later analysis) to a missense DCLRE1C variant. There were several of the most significant clusters that appeared linked to common viral pathogens in a later analysis.

60 Vbeta and 13 Jbeta primers were used in PCR. Using immunoSEQ multiplex PCR, the repertoire was profiled, and TCRdb retains in-frame clones only, with some absent. The sample yields approximately 100,000 clones, about 80% seen once. V shed 4 bases, J shed 2 bases, and the junction held 5 bases outside the gene matches. This CDR3 contains 15 residues. Germline CDR1 and CDR2: LNHDA and SQIVND (reference sequence). V and J are TRBV19 and TRBJ1-1; 9 nucleotides agree with TRBD1. The sequenced sample was PBMCs. The TCR sequence derives from a man aged 40-49 years in good health and CMV-seronegative. CDR3: CASSRSTGGNTEAFF. Written as DNA, the CDR3 is TGTGCCAGTAGTAGATCGACAGGGGGAAACACTGAAGCTTTCTTT.